These 12 T cell receptor beta chains originate from one sample sequenced in a study of shared clonotypes between healthy human individuals. Assay: immunoSEQ multiplex PCR; the TCRdb copy retains only in-frame clones and omits some. This table holds 2 million to 2.5 million clones, around 93% found once. The sample taken for sequencing was naive CD4+ T cells from PBMCs. This sample's subset: CD45RA+ positively selected. The source of these receptors is a man younger than 35 in good health. Some clones in this sample may be carry-over from other donors' samples.

V usage is TRBV4-1 and J usage is TRBJ1-2; tentative D call: TRBD1 (6 bases). V lost 1 base to trimming and J lost 4 bases, with 22 bases between them. From germline, CDR1 is MGHRA and CDR2 YSYEKL. This CDR3 region has 18 residues. CDR3 coding DNA: TGCGCCAGCAGCCAAGTTCCGGGGGCGGGCGCGCCTTTCTATGGCTACACCTTC. Protein product: CASSQVPGAGAPFYGYTF.

The gene calls are TRBV15 and TRBJ1-2; D is unclear. This CDR3 spans 14 amino acids. Germline lookup yields CDR1 LNHNV and CDR2 YYDKDF (reference sequence). Trimming took off 0 bases at V and 8 bases at J, with 13 bases between the two ends. The CDR3 DNA follows: TGTGCCACCAGCAGAGATCAATGGGTCGGAGGCTACACCTTC. It translates to CATSRDQWVGGYTF.

This clone was found once. The chain recombines TRBV30 with TRBJ2-7; unclear D gene. Germline V lookup: CDR1 GTSNPN, CDR2 SVGIG (reference sequence). The CDR3 totals 14 residues. V lost 2 bases and J lost 1, with 12 bases in between. The CDR3 protein is CAWSRYIGSYEQYF. The CDR3 DNA sequence: TGTGCCTGGAGTCGATACATTGGGTCCTACGAGCAGTACTTC.

The chain has TRBV27 and TRBJ2-7; the D gene is possibly TRBD2 (6 bases). The V end was cut by 5 bases, the J end by 2 bases, with 13 bases between. CDR1 MNHEY and CDR2 SMNVEV come from the germline V gene (reference sequence). This CDR3 comprises 14 residues. The CDR3, as DNA: TGTGCCAGCAGTGGGGGACTCACTGCCTACGAGCAGTACTTC. It translates to CASSGGLTAYEQYF.

The chain combines TRBV5-1 with TRBJ1-5, with 7 bases fitting TRBD1. The V gene's germline CDR1 is SGHRS and CDR2 YFSETQ. There are 15 residues in the CDR3. V trimming: 2 bases; J trimming: 1 base; junction bases outside the gene matches: 3. Here the CDR3 reads CASSLMGQSNQPQHF. CDR3 coding DNA: TGCGCCAGCAGCTTAATGGGACAGAGCAATCAGCCCCAGCATTTT.

For this clone: Other DNA sequences in this sample translate to the same CDR3. The rearrangement uses TRBV28 and TRBJ1-3, with D perhaps TRBD1 (5 bases). V lost 2 bases, J lost 0 bases, and 8 bases lay in between. The CDR3 has 15 residues. Per germline, CDR1 MDHEN and CDR2 SYDVKM. Here the CDR3 DNA reads TGTGCCAGCAGTTTAAGACAGTTCTCTGGAAACACCATATATTTT. This translates into CASSLRQFSGNTIYF.

A word on this clone: The sample has other DNA sequences that encode this CDR3 too. The V gene is TRBV6-5, the J gene TRBJ1-1, with TRBD1 matching over 9 bases. Germline assignment: CDR1 MNHEY and CDR2 SVGAGI. The V and J ends lost 5 bases and 4 bases, in that order; junction bases with no gene match: 2. The CDR3 has 13 residues. As DNA, the CDR3 is TGTGCCAGCAGTCGACAGGGGGTCACTGAAGCTTTCTTT. This encodes CASSRQGVTEAFF.

Only one count was recorded for this clone. The chain uses TRBV27 and TRBJ1-2, with a tentative D call TRBD1 (6 bases). The CDR3 has 14 amino acids. Per the germline V gene, CDR1 is MNHEY and CDR2 is SMNVEV (reference sequence). The V end lost 5 bases, the J end lost 4 bases, and 14 bases lay between the germline ends. The CDR3 bases are TGTGCCAGCAGTACCTTGGACAGTCCCTATGGCTACACCTTC. The encoded protein is CASSTLDSPYGYTF.

J is TRBJ2-2 and V is TRBV28; 7 bases match TRBD1. From germline, CDR1 is MDHEN and CDR2 SYDVKM. The V gene end was trimmed by 9 bases and the J gene end by 2 bases; junction bases not matched to a gene: 6. The CDR3 totals 14 residues. This chain's CDR3 is CASSDRSNTGELFF. CDR3 in DNA: TGTGCCAGTTCGGACAGGAGCAACACCGGGGAGCTGTTTTTT.

J is TRBJ1-2 and V is TRBV4-1, with a weak D call TRBD1 (6 bases). V was trimmed by 0 bases and J by 7 bases, leaving 12 bases between them. This CDR3 is built from 14 residues. CDR1 is MGHRA, CDR2 YSYEKL, per germline. CDR3 DNA: TGCGCCAGCAGCCAAGATCTTGGGGGCTCTGGCTACACCTTC. Amino acids: CASSQDLGGSGYTF.

For the CDR3, the DNA is TGCGCCAGCAGCCGAGGGACCAACAATGAGCAGTTCTTC. Residues: CASSRGTNNEQFF. V is TRBV5-1 and J is TRBJ2-1, with D possibly called TRBD1 or TRBD2 (5 bases each). This CDR3 spans 13 amino acids. V lost 4 bases and J lost 5, with 10 bases in between. Germline V gives CDR1 SGHRS, CDR2 YFSETQ.

This clone was seen a few times. This rearrangement joins TRBV7-9 to TRBJ1-2; 7 bases map to TRBD1. CDR3 length: 15 residues. Looked up from germline, CDR1 is SEHNR and CDR2 is FQNEAQ (reference sequence). V shed 3 bases, J shed 6 bases, and the junction held 10 bases outside the gene matches. Written as DNA, the CDR3 is TGTGCCAGCAGCTTGGGGTACCGCAGGGGGGATGGCTACACCTTC. Its protein product is CASSLGYRRGDGYTF.